The present entry profiles one TCR beta chain with its context. Its target is unknown. This sample is drawn from a study of T cells in pancreatic ductal adenocarcinoma. The study's findings and limits: Tumor-versus-blood clonality comparisons may be biased toward lower tumor diversity. Tumor and blood clonality did not differ significantly, about 0.112 versus 0.072.

The selected patients with pancreatic ductal adenocarcinoma had surgery but no neoadjuvant therapy. Produced via immunoSEQ multiplex PCR; TCRdb's table is partial and in-frame only. The sample lists approximately 97,000 clones, 90% to 95% occurring once. This CDR3 region has 14 residues. V dropped 1 base and J dropped 4; count of bases not matched to a gene: 3. The germline gives CDR1 MGHRA, CDR2 YSYEKL. Sequencing used PBMCs. The chain links TRBV4-1 to TRBJ2-5, with 7 nucleotides matching TRBD1. This clonotype was sampled from a human donor with pancreatic ductal adenocarcinoma. This CDR3 is CASSQVTGVETQYF. The CDR3 DNA sequence: TGCGCCAGCAGCCAAGTTACAGGGGTAGAGACCCAGTACTTC.